A single sample is the source of the 12 T cell receptor beta chains below, sequenced in a study of CD8 T cells in ankylosing spondylitis. The study, taken as a whole, reports: A TCR beta motif of 8 or 9 highly homologous variants appeared characteristic of ankylosing spondylitis blood.

No antigen has been assigned to these receptors. TCRdb reanalysed the 5' RACE reads using MiXCR and keeps one entry per CDR3 protein. The data show around 890,000 distinct CDR3 sequences, about 10% seen once. Sequenced material: blood, either unsorted or a sorted T cell fraction (not recorded which). All receptors come from a male donor with ankylosing spondylitis.

This clonotype has only a few counts. The chain uses TRBV7-9 and TRBJ2-4, with 8 bases that match TRBD1. Germline V lookup: CDR1 SEHNR, CDR2 FQNEAQ (reference sequence). The CDR3 has 15 residues. J lost 7 bases, V lost 3 bases, and 8 bases had no gene match. The CDR3 DNA sequence: TGTGCCAGCAGCTTGGTTCAGGGGGCATCTAACATTCAGTACTTC. This translates into CASSLVQGASNIQYF.

This clonotype appeared a few times. Written as DNA, the CDR3 is TGTGCCAGCATCGATGTTCAGAGCTCTGGGGCCAACGTCCTGACTTTC. This codes for CASIDVQSSGANVLTF. This chain connects TRBV5-8 to TRBJ2-6, with no clear D. This CDR3 has 16 amino acids. V lost 6 bases to trimming and J lost 0 bases, with 13 bases between them. Germline V gene sequence: CDR1 SGHTS, CDR2 YDEGEE.

This clonotype came up a few times. The chain employs TRBV20-1 and TRBJ2-1, with D perhaps TRBD1 (5 bases). Trimming pared 3 bases from V and 9 bases from J, leaving 21 bases between. The CDR3 covers 15 residues. CDR1 is DFQATT, CDR2 SNEGSKA, per germline (reference sequence). The CDR3 DNA follows: TGCAGTGCTAGTAGGGGTGGACCCCGGGCGGTTGAGCAGTTCTTC. This sequence encodes CSASRGGPRAVEQFF.

This clonotype was found many times. This sequence joins TRBV6-2 or TRBV6-3 and TRBJ2-7; D not certain. The CDR3 runs to 13 residues. V was shortened by 6 bases and J by 3 bases, with 12 bases between the two germline ends. The germline V gene has CDR1 MNHEY and CDR2 SVGEGT. CDR3 protein: CASSPGNGYEQYF. The CDR3 nucleotides are TGTGCCAGCAGCCCGGGCAACGGCTACGAGCAGTACTTC.

The genes are TRBV28 and TRBJ1-4; no clear D. The CDR3 sequence is 16 residues long. The germline V gene has CDR1 MDHEN and CDR2 SYDVKM. The V gene lost 2 bases and the J gene lost 0 bases, with 10 bases spanning the gap. CDR3 in DNA: TGTGCCAGCAGTTTACCGGACCCTGCAACTAATGAAAAACTGTTTTTT. Its protein is CASSLPDPATNEKLFF. Using reference TRBV28 and TRBJ1-4 for the parts outside the CDR3, the full variable domain is DVKVTQSSRYLVKRTGEKVFLECVQDMDHENMFWYRQDPGLGLRLIYFSYDVKMKEKGDIPEGYSVSREKKERFSLILESASTNQTSMYLCASSLPDPATNEKLFFGSGTQLSVL.

The chain employs TRBV5-4 and TRBJ1-1; D not resolved. This CDR3 comprises 15 residues. V lost 2 bases and J lost 0, with 11 bases in between. Germline loops: CDR1 SGHNT, CDR2 YYREEE (reference sequence). The CDR3 here is CASSFGQLMNTEAFF. CDR3 nucleotide sequence: TGTGCCAGCAGCTTTGGGCAGCTCATGAACACTGAAGCTTTCTTT. Based on the CDR3 plus reference TRBV5-4 and TRBJ1-1, the full variable domain is ETGVTQSPTHLIKTRGQQVTLRCSSQSGHNTVSWYQQALGQGPQFIFQYYREEENGRGNFPPRFSGLQFPNYSSELNVNALELDDSALYLCASSFGQLMNTEAFFGQGTRLTVV.

The chain joins TRBV25-1 to TRBJ2-5; D is unclear. Germline lookup yields CDR1 MGHDK and CDR2 SYGVNS. Trimming shortened V by 1 base and J by 1 base, and 7 bases separated the two germline ends. The CDR3 has 14 residues. CDR3 nucleotides: TGTGCCAGCAGTGAATCCGGGTTCCAAGAGACCCAGTACTTC. Protein: CASSESGFQETQYF. Filled out from reference TRBV25-1 and TRBJ2-5, the complete variable domain reads EADIYQTPRYLVIGTGKKITLECSQTMGHDKMYWYQQDPGMELHLIHYSYGVNSTEKGDLSSESTVSRIRTEHFPLTLESARPSHTSQYLCASSESGFQETQYFGPGTRLLVL.

This rearrangement joins TRBV5-1 to TRBJ2-5, with D perhaps TRBD2 (5 bases). The germline gives CDR1 SGHRS, CDR2 YFSETQ. Trimming removed 0 bases at V and 1 base at J, with 13 bases between. The CDR3 runs to 16 residues. CDR3 in amino acids: CASSLAGGPSQETQYF. DNA for the CDR3: TGCGCCAGCAGCTTGGCCGGCGGGCCTTCCCAAGAGACCCAGTACTTC.

Ten or more counts support this clonotype. The V gene is TRBV10-3, the J gene TRBJ2-3, with D tentatively TRBD1 or TRBD2 (6 bases each). The CDR3 runs to 16 residues. Trimming stripped 11 bases from V and 2 bases from J, with 23 bases between. CDR1 ENHRY and CDR2 SYGVKD come from the germline V gene. In DNA form, the CDR3 reads TGTGCCTCCAGGGGAGGTGTAATAATCACCACAGATACGCAGTATTTT. Translating it yields CASRGGVIITTDTQYF.

This clonotype was seen more than once but under ten times. The rearrangement joins TRBV7-9 to TRBJ1-2; D is unclear. Germline V lookup: CDR1 SEHNR, CDR2 FQNEAQ (reference sequence). The CDR3 sequence is 14 residues long. V gave up 1 base and J gave up 4 bases, with 10 bases separating them. The CDR3 reads CASSLGGSLYGYTF. The CDR3 DNA is TGTGCCAGCAGCTTAGGAGGGTCTCTCTATGGCTACACCTTC.

This clonotype was recorded only once. The rearrangement uses TRBV29-1 and TRBJ2-3, with 10 nucleotides matching TRBD2. Trimming cost V 3 bases and J 0 bases; bases outside gene matches: 9. The CDR3 loop spans 17 amino acids. Germline lookup yields CDR1 SQVTM and CDR2 ANQGSEA. The CDR3 DNA reads as TGCAGCGTTGACGGACTAGCGGAGACCCCTAGCACAGATACGCAGTATTTT. This encodes CSVDGLAETPSTDTQYF.

About this clonotype: Since a much larger clone is just one base distant, this may be a read error. The rearrangement links TRBV10-3 to TRBJ2-1; 10 nucleotides agree with TRBD2. This CDR3 is built from 16 residues. Germline V gives CDR1 ENHRY, CDR2 SYGVKD. V shed 4 bases and J 10 bases; nucleotides not matched to a gene: 13. Written as DNA, the CDR3 is TGTGCCATCAGTGGAGGGAGAGCGGGAGGGACGCAAGAGCAGTTCTTC. This sequence encodes CAISGGRAGGTQEQFF.